The clone carrying this TCR beta chain is a singleton in its sample. Antigen unknown. The CDR3 extends over 11 amino acids. The V and J ends lost 3 bases and 8 bases respectively, with 7 bases between them. Germline loops: CDR1 MDHEN, CDR2 SYDVKM. These data come from a study of long-term antiretroviral therapy in people with HIV. The study's findings and limits: Increased diversity was seen after ART, yet it remained lower than in transplant donor controls. At every time point, clones expanded before ART dominated the repertoire.

An immunoSEQ assay, version v3.0, was performed at survey level. This table comes from immunoSEQ multiplex PCR, and its TCRdb copy is limited to in-frame clones, with some not included. The sample lists around 30,000 clones, approximately 85% occurring once. This chain joins TRBV28 and TRBJ1-2, with D unresolved. Here the sequenced sample was unsorted PBMCs, taken 3 years after starting antiretroviral therapy. The TCR comes from a man aged 40-49 years with HIV. This CDR3 is CASSLGLGYTF. CDR3 sequence (DNA): TGTGCCAGCAGTTTGGGCCTCGGCTACACCTTC.